The entry below gives a single T cell receptor (beta chain) sequence along with its context. Its specificity is not known. This CDR3 comprises 15 residues. The V end lost 2 bases, the J end lost 2 bases, and 13 bases lay between the germline ends. CDR1 and CDR2 from the germline V gene are SGHDN and FVKESK. This entry belongs to a study of beta chain features in type 1 diabetes. Study-wide findings and caveats: Still unanswered here is whether HLA type influences TCRB rearrangement.

The investigators reverse transcribed all of the isolated RNA, so they sequenced expressed TCRB transcripts. Clones were read by immunoSEQ multiplex PCR, and TCRdb kept only the in-frame ones, dropping some. The sample yields under 800,000 clones, 15% to 19% seen once. This sequence originates from a man between 18 and 29 years old in good health. The chain couples TRBV14 to TRBJ2-7; possible D gene TRBD2, 5 bases. The source material was naive CD4+ T cells from blood. CDR3 sequence (DNA): TGTGCCAGCAGCCAAAACAAGGGAGAAACCTACGAGCAGTACTTC. The encoded protein is CASSQNKGETYEQYF.